This T cell receptor beta chain was documented in a study of identical twins. Sample share makes this clonotype medium-sized. MiXCR, applied by TCRdb to the 5' RACE reads, yields one record per CDR3 protein. The sample consists of 430,000 or so distinct CDR3 sequences, around 24% of them appearing once. The CDR3 totals 14 residues. CDR1 and CDR2 (germline): DFQATT, SNEGSKA (reference sequence). J gave up 3 bases and V 5 bases, and 2 bases lay outside the gene matches. The same data also went into a second study, on T cells expressing NK-cell markers.

Specimen: CD4+ T cells sorted from blood. The chain employs TRBV20-1 and TRBJ2-3; 13 nucleotides line up with TRBD2. The TCR comes from a woman between 18 and 30 years old in good health. DNA for the CDR3: TGCAGTGCTGGACTAGCGGGAGAGACAGATACGCAGTATTTT. Its protein product is CSAGLAGETDTQYF.